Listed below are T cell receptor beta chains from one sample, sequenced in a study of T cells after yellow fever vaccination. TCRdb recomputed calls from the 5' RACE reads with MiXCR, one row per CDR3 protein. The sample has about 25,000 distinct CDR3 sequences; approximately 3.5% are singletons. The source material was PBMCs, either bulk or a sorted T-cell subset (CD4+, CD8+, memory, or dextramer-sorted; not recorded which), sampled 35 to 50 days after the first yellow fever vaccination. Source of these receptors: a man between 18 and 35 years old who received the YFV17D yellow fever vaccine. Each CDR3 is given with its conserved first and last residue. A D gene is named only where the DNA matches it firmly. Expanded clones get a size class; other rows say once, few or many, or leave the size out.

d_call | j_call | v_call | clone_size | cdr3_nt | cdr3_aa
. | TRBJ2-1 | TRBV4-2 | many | TGTGCCAGCAGCCAAGAAGTGGCGGGACATGGGTCGAATGAGCAGTTCTTC | CASSQEVAGHGSNEQFF
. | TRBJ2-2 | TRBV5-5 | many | TGTGCCAGCAGCTTGGTACAAAAGAACACCGGGGAGCTGTTTTTT | CASSLVQKNTGELFF
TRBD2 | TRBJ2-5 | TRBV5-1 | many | TGCGCCAGCAGCCCCCGGACTAGCGGGGACCAAGAGACCCAGTACTTC | CASSPRTSGDQETQYF
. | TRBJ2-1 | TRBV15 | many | TGTGCCACCAGCACAGACAGGACCGGGGAGCAGTTCTTC | CATSTDRTGEQFF
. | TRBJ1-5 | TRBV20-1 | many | TGCAGTGCCTTGGACACTTCCACTAAGCAGCCCCAGCATTTT | CSALDTSTKQPQHF
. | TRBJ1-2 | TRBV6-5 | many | TGTGCCAGCACTCCGAACGGGGGGTATGGCTACACCTTC | CASTPNGGYGYTF
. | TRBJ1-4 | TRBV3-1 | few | TGTGCCACCAGCCAATGGACAGAACCGAATGAAAAACTGTTTTTT | CATSQWTEPNEKLFF
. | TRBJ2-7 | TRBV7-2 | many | TGTGCCAGCAGCTCCCGCGGACAGAAGAGCTCCTACGAGCAGTACTTC | CASSSRGQKSSYEQYF
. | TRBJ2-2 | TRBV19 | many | TGTGCCACCGCCCGGGGGGCAGGGGACACCGGGGAGCTGTTTTTT | CATARGAGDTGELFF
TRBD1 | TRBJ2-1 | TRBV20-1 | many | TGCAGTGCTAGTGGGACAGGGGGCACTGAGCAGTTCTTC | CSASGTGGTEQFF
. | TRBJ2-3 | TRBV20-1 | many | TGCAGTGCCCCACCGGCCGGGGTGGGGAGCACAGATACGCAGTATTTT | CSAPPAGVGSTDTQYF
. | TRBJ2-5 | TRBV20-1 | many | TGCAGTGTCCCCTCGGCAGGGGAGACCCAGTACTTC | CSVPSAGETQYF
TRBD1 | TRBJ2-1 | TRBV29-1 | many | TGCAGCGTTGAAGGGGGGGACAGGGAAGACAATGAGCAGTTCTTC | CSVEGGDREDNEQFF
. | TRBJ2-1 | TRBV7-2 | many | TGTGCCAGCAGCTTATCTTCTCTCTACAATGAGCAGTTCTTC | CASSLSSLYNEQFF
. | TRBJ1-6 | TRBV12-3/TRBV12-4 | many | TGTGCCAGCAGAGGTAGCTCCTATAATTCACCCCTCCACTTT | CASRGSSYNSPLHF
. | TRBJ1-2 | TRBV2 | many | TGTGCCAGCAGTGAAGGACCAAACTATGGCTACACCTTC | CASSEGPNYGYTF
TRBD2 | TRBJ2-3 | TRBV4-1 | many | TGCGCCAGCAGCCAAGATTCGTCAGCGGGGCAGGTTCCTAGCACAGATACGCAGTATTTT | CASSQDSSAGQVPSTDTQYF
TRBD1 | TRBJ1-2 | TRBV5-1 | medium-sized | TGCGCCAGCAGCACAGGGGACCGGGATGGCTACACCTTC | CASSTGDRDGYTF
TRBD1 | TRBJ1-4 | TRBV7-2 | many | TGTGCCAGCACCTCACAGGGGGCGGGTGAAAAACTGTTTTTT | CASTSQGAGEKLFF
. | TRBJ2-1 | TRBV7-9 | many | TGTGCCAGCAGCTTAGTGGCTAGCAACCACAATGAGCAGTTCTTC | CASSLVASNHNEQFF
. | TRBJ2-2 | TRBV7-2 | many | TGTGCCAGCAGTACACCAGGGCGCACCGGGGAGCTGTTTTTT | CASSTPGRTGELFF
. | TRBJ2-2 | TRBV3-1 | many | TGTGCCAGCAGCCTTAGGACTGTAAACACCGGGGAGCTGTTTTTT | CASSLRTVNTGELFF
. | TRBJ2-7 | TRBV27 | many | TGTGCCAGCTCACGGCAGGGACAACCTTACTACGAGCAGTACTTC | CASSRQGQPYYEQYF
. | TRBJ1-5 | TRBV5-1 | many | TGCGCCAGCAGCTCCGATCCGGGACCCAATCAGCCCCAGCATTTT | CASSSDPGPNQPQHF
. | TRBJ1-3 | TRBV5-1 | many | TGCGCCAGCAGCTTGGATCACAGATACTCTGGAAACACCATATATTTT | CASSLDHRYSGNTIYF
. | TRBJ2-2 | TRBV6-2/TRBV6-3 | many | TGTGCCAGTAAGACAGATAACACCGGGGAGCTGTTTTTT | CASKTDNTGELFF
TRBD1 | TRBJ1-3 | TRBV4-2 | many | TGTGCCAGCAGCCAAGTTCTTCGGACAGGGGTGGCTGGAAACACCATATATTTT | CASSQVLRTGVAGNTIYF
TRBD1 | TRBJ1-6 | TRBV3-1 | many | TGTGCCAGCAGCCAAGATGTCCTCTCCGGTCAGGGGGCGGACTTT | CASSQDVLSGQGADF
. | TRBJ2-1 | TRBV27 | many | TGTGCCAGCAGTTCGACAGTCACCTCCTACAATGAGCAGTTCTTC | CASSSTVTSYNEQFF
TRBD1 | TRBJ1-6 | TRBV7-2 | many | TGTGCCAGCAGCCCTCGGACAGGGGATTCACCCCTCCACTTT | CASSPRTGDSPLHF
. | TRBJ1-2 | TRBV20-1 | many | TGCAGTGCTCCCCCCGCAGGGATAGGTGATGGCTACACCTTC | CSAPPAGIGDGYTF
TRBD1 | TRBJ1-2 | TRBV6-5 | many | TGTGCCAGCAGTAAGGGACAGTTTAACTATGGCTACACCTTC | CASSKGQFNYGYTF
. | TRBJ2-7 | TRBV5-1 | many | TGCGCCAGCAGCTTGGATCCGGGAAGGGACGAGCAGTACTTC | CASSLDPGRDEQYF
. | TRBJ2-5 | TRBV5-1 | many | TGCGCCAGCAGCCCGGGCCCGCAAGAGACCCAGTACTTC | CASSPGPQETQYF
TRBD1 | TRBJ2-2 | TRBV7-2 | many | TGTGCCAGCAGCATAGGACAGGGATACACCGGGGAGCTGTTTTTT | CASSIGQGYTGELFF
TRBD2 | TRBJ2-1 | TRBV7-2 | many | TGTGCCAGCATCGGAGGTAGCGGGGCCTACAATGAGCAGTTCTTC | CASIGGSGAYNEQFF
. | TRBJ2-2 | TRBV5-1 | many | TGCGCCAGCAGCTTAGATAACAGGGACGGCGGGGAGCTGTTTTTT | CASSLDNRDGGELFF
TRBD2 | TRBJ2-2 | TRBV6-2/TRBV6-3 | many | TGTGCCAGCAGTAAGCCGGGACTAGTCCCCGGGGAGCTGTTTTTT | CASSKPGLVPGELFF
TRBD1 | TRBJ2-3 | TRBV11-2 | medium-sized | TGTGCCAGCAGCCCAAGGGGCAGGGGGCCAGATACGCAGTATTTT | CASSPRGRGPDTQYF
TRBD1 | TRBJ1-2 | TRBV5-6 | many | TGTGCCAGCAGCCCAACGCCGGACAGGGTTTGGTATGGCTACACCTTC | CASSPTPDRVWYGYTF
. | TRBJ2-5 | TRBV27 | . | TGTGCCAGCAGTCCGAGCCTACTAGAGATTGGGGAGACCCAGTACTTC | CASSPSLLEIGETQYF
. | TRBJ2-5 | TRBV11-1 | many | TGTGCCAGCAGCTTCCTTCCGACAGGCAAGGAGGTGGTCAGTGAGACCCAGTACTTC | CASSFLPTGKEVVSETQYF
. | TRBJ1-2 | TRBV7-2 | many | TGTGCCAGCAGTGTCCCCCCGCTGTATGGCTACACCTTC | CASSVPPLYGYTF
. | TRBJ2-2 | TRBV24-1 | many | TGTGCCACCAGTGTCCTACAGGGCCGGGAGCTGTTTTTT | CATSVLQGRELFF
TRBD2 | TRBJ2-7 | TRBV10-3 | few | TGTGCCATCGTCGCGGGGGGGATGGGCTCCTACGAGCAGTACTTC | CAIVAGGMGSYEQYF
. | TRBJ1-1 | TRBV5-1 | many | TGCGCCAGCAGCAAAGGACACGACACTGAAGCTTTCTTT | CASSKGHDTEAFF
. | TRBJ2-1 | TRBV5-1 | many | TGCGCCAGCACCGAGCCCCCCAGGTTTGAGCAGTTCTTC | CASTEPPRFEQFF
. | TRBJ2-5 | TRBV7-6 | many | TGTGCCAGCAGCCTCTCGTTAGGAGGGACCCAGTACTTC | CASSLSLGGTQYF
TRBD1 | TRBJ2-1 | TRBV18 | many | TGTGCCAGCTCACAATTAACAGGGGGGATGCTCGGTGAGCAGTTCTTC | CASSQLTGGMLGEQFF
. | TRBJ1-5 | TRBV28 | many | TGTGCCAGCAGTTTATGGAATCCCAGGATCAGCTACAATCAGCCCCAGCATTTT | CASSLWNPRISYNQPQHF
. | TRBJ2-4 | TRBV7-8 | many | TGTGCCAGCAGCCTCCTCAGCGGTAAAAACATTCAGTACTTC | CASSLLSGKNIQYF
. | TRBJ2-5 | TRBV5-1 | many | TGCGCCAGCAGCTCGATCGGTATTAGGGAGACCCAGTACTTC | CASSSIGIRETQYF
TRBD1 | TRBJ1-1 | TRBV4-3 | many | TGCGCCAGCAGCCAAGTACAGGGGGCCGAGATGGGTGAAGCTTTCTTT | CASSQVQGAEMGEAFF
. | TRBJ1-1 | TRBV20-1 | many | TGCAGTGCTAGTGACGGATTCATGAACACTGAAGCTTTCTTT | CSASDGFMNTEAFF